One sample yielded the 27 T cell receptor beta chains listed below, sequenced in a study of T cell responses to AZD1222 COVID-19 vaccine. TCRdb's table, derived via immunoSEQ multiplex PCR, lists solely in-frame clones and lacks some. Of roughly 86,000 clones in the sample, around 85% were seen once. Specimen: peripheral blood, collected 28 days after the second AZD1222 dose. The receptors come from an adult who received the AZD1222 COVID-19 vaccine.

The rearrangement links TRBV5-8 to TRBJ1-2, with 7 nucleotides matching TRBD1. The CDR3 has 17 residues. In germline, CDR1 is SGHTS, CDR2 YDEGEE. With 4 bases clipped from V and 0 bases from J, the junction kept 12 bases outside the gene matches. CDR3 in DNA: TGTGCCAGCAGCCCGGTGGGACAGACTGTGACTAACTATGGCTACACCTTC. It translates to CASSPVGQTVTNYGYTF.

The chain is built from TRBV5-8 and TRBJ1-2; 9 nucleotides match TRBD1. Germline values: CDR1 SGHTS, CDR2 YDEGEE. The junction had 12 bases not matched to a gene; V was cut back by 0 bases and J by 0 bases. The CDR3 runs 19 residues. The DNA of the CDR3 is TGTGCCAGCAGCTTGGACAGGGGGCGTTCCCCCGAGGCTAACTATGGCTACACCTTC. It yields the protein CASSLDRGRSPEANYGYTF. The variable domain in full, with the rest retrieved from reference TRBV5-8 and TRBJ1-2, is EAGVTQSPTHLIKTRGQQATLRCSPISGHTSVYWYQQALGLGLQFLLWYDEGEERNRGNFPPRFSGRQFPNYSSELNVNALELEDSALYLCASSLDRGRSPEANYGYTFGSGTRLTVV.

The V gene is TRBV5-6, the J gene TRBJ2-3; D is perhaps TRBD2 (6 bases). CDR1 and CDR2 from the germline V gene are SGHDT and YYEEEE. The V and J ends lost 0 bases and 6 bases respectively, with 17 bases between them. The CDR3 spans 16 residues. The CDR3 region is CASSLGAGTWVDTQYF. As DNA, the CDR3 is TGTGCCAGCAGCTTGGGGGCCGGGACTTGGGTCGATACGCAGTATTTT.

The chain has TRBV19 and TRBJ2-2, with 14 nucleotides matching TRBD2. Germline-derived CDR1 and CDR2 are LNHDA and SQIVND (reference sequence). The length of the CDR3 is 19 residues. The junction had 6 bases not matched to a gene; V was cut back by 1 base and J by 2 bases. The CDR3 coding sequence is TGTGCCAGTAGTATAGTAGGACTAGCGGGAGGTTATAACACCGGGGAGCTGTTTTTT. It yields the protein CASSIVGLAGGYNTGELFF.

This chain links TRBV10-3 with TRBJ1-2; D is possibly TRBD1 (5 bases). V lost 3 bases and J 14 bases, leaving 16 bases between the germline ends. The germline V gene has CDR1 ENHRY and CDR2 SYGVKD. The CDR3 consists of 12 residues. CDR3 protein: CAISDSAGLVTF. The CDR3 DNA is TGTGCCATCAGTGATTCGGCAGGGCTAGTAACCTTC.

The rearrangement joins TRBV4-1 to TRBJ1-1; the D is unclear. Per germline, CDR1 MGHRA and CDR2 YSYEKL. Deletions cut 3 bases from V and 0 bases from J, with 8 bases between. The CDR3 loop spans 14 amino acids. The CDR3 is CASSQQRLNTEAFF. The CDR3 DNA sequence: TGCGCCAGCAGCCAGCAGAGACTGAACACTGAAGCTTTCTTT.

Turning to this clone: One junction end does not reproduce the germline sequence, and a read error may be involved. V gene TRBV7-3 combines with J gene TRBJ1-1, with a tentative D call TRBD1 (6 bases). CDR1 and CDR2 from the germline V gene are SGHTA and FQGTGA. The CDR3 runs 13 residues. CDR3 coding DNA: TGTGCCAGCAACTTAGGGGGGGACGCAGTAGCTTTCTTT. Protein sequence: CASNLGGDAVAFF. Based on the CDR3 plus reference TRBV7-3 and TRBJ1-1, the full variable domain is GAGVSQTPSNKVTEKGKYVELRCDPISGHTALYWYRQSLGQGPEFLIYFQGTGAADDSGLPNDRFFAVRPEGSVSTLKIQRTERGDSAVYLCASNLGGDAVAFFGQGTRLTVV.

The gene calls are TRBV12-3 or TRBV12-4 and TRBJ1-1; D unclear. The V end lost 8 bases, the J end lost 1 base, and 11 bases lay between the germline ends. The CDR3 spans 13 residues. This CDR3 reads CASGPRWNTEAFF. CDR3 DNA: TGTGCCAGCGGTCCCCGGTGGAACACTGAAGCTTTCTTT.

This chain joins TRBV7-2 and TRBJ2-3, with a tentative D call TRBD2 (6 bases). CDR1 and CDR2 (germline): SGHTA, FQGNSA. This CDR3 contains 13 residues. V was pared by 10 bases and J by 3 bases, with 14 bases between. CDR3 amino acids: CATRRGTTDTQYF. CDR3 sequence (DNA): TGTGCCACCCGGAGGGGCACAACAGATACGCAGTATTTT.

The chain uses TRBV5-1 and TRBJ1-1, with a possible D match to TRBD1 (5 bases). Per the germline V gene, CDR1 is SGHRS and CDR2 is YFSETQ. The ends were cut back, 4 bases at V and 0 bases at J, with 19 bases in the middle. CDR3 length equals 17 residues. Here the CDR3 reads CASSLGNLDRMNTEAFF. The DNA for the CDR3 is TGCGCCAGCAGCCTGGGGAACCTCGACAGAATGAACACTGAAGCTTTCTTT. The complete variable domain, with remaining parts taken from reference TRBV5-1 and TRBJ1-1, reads KAGVTQTPRYLIKTRGQQVTLSCSPISGHRSVSWYQQTPGQGLQFLFEYFSETQRNKGNFPGRFSGRQFSNSRSEMNVSTLELGDSALYLCASSLGNLDRMNTEAFFGQGTRLTVV.

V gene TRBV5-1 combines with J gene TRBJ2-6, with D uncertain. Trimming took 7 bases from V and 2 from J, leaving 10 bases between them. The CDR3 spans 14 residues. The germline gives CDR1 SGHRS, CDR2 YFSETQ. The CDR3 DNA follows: TGCGCCAGCTCCGAGGACCCTGGGGCCAACGTCCTGACTTTC. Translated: CASSEDPGANVLTF.

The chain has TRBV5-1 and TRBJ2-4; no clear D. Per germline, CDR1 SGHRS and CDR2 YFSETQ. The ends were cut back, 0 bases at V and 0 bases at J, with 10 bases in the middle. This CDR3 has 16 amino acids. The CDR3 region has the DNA TGCGCCAGCAGCTTGGGTATTAACTTAGCCAAAAACATTCAGTACTTC. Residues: CASSLGINLAKNIQYF.

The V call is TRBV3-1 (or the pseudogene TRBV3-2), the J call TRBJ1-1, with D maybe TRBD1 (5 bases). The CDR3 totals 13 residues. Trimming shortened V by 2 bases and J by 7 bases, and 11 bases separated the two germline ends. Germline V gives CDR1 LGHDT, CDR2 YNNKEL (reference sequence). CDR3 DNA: TGTGCCAGCAGCCAATCCGGGGGGGGTGAAGCTTTCTTT. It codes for CASSQSGGGEAFF.

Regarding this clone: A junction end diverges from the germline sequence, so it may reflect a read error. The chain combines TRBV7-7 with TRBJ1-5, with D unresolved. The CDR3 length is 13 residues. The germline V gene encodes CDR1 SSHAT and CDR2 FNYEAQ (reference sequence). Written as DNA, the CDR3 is TGTGCTAGCAGCCTCCAGCCGAATCAGCCCCAGCATTTT. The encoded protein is CASSLQPNQPQHF.

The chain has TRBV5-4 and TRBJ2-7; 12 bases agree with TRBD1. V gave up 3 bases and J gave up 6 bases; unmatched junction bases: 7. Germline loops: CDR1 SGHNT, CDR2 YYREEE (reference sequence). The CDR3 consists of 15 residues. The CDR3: CASSSAGTGGPEQYF. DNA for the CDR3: TGTGCCAGCAGCTCAGCCGGGACAGGGGGCCCCGAGCAGTACTTC. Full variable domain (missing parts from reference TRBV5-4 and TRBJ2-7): ETGVTQSPTHLIKTRGQQVTLRCSSQSGHNTVSWYQQALGQGPQFIFQYYREEENGRGNFPPRFSGLQFPNYSSELNVNALELDDSALYLCASSSAGTGGPEQYFGPGTRLTVT.

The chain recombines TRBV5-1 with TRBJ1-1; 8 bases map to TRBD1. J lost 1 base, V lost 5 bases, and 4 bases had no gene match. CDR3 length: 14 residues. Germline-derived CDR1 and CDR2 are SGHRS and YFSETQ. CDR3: CASSGTGWNTEAFF. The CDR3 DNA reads TGCGCCAGCAGTGGGACAGGCTGGAACACTGAAGCTTTCTTT. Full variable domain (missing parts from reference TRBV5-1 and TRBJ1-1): KAGVTQTPRYLIKTRGQQVTLSCSPISGHRSVSWYQQTPGQGLQFLFEYFSETQRNKGNFPGRFSGRQFSNSRSEMNVSTLELGDSALYLCASSGTGWNTEAFFGQGTRLTVV.

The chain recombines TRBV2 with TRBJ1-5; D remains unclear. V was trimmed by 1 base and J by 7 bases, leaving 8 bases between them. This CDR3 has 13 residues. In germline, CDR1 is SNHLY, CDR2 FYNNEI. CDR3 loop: CASSEESRQPQHF. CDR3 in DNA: TGTGCCAGCAGTGAAGAGAGCCGACAGCCCCAGCATTTT.

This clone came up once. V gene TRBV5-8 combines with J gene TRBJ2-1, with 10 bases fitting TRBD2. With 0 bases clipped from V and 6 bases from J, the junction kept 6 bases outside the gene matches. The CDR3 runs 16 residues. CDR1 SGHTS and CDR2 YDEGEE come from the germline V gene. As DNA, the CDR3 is TGTGCCAGCAGCTTGGCAGCCGGGACTAGCGTCAATGAGCAGTTCTTC. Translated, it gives CASSLAAGTSVNEQFF.

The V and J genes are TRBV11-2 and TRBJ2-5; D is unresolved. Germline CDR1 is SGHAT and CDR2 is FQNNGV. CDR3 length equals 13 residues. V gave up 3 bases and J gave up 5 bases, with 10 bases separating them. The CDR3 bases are TGTGCCAGCAGCTTTTGGGTCGGGGAGACCCAGTACTTC. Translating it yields CASSFWVGETQYF.

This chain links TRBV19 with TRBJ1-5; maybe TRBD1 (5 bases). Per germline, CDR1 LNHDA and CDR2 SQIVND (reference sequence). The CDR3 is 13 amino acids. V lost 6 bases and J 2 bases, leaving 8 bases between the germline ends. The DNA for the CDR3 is TGTGCCAGTAGCCCGACAGGCAATCAGCCCCAGCATTTT. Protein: CASSPTGNQPQHF.

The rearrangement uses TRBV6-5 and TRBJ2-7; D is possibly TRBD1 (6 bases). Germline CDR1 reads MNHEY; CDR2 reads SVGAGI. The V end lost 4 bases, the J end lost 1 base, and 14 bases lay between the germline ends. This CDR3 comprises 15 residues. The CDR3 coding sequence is TGTGCCAGCAGTTTCCAGACAGGTCCATCCTACGAGCAGTACTTC. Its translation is CASSFQTGPSYEQYF.

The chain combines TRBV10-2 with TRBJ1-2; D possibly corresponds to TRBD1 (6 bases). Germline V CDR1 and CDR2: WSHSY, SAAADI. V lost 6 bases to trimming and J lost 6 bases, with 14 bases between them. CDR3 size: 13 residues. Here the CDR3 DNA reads TGCGCCAGCAGCTGGGGGCCGGAGGATGGCTACACCTTC. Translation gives CASSWGPEDGYTF.

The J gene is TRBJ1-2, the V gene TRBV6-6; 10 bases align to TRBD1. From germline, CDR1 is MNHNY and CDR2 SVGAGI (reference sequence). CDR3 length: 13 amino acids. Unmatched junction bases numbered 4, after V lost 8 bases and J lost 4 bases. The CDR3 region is CASSTGGRYGYTF. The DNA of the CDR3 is TGTGCCAGCTCGACAGGGGGCCGCTATGGCTACACCTTC.

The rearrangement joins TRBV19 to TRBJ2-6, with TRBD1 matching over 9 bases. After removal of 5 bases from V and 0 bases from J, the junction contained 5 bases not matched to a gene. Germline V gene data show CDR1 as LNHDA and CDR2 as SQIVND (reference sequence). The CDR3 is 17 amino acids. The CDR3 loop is CASSGDRVSSGANVLTF. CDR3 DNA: TGTGCCAGTAGTGGGGACAGGGTGAGCTCTGGGGCCAACGTCCTGACTTTC.

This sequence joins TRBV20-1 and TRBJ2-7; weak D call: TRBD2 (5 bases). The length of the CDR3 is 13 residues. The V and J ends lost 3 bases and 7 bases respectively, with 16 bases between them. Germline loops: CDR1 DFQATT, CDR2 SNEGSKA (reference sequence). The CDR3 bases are TGCAGTGCTAGTGACGATATTTCGGGGGAGCAGTACTTC. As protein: CSASDDISGEQYF.

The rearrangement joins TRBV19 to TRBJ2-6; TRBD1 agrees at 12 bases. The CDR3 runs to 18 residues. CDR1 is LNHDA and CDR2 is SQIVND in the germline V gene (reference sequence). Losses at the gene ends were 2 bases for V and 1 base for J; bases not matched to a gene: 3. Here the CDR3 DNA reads TGTGCCAGTAGTATACTGGGACAGGGGGCATCTGGGGCCAACGTCCTGACTTTC. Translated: CASSILGQGASGANVLTF.

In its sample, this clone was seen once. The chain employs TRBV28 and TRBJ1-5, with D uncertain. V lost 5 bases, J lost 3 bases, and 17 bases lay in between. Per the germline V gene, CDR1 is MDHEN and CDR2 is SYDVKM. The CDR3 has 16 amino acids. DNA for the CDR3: TGTGCCAGCAGTCCCCCGTGGCAGCCCCTCAATCAGCCCCAGCATTTT. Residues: CASSPPWQPLNQPQHF.